Listed below are T cell receptor beta chains from one sample, sequenced in a study of blood T cells in healthy people across ages. TCRdb processed the 5' RACE reads anew with MiXCR; each CDR3 protein has one entry. Of 1.5 million to 2 million distinct CDR3 sequences listed, roughly 28% are singletons. Sequences were obtained from blood. All receptors derive from a woman in her twenties or thirties in good health. Both conserved end residues are part of each CDR3. D genes are given only for firm matches. Only part of the rows carry a size: once, few, many, or a class if the clone is expanded.

>TRBV11-2|TRBD2|TRBJ2-1|few
CASSLVAGEWINEQFF
TGTGCCAGCAGCTTAGTAGCGGGAGAATGGATCAATGAGCAGTTCTTC
>TRBV29-1|-|TRBJ1-1|-
CSASTPGTPEAFF
TGCAGCGCCAGCACTCCAGGAACGCCTGAAGCTTTCTTT
>TRBV5-5|-|TRBJ1-2|-
CASSLVSDGYTF
TGTGCCAGCAGCTTGGTATCAGATGGCTACACCTTC
>TRBV2|TRBD1|TRBJ2-5|-
CATGQEEQETQYF
TGTGCCACCGGACAGGAAGAACAAGAGACCCAGTACTTC
>TRBV9|-|TRBJ2-7|-
CASSVSDRGGHEQYF
TGTGCCAGCAGCGTATCGGATAGGGGTGGCCACGAGCAGTACTTC
>TRBV6-1|-|TRBJ1-2|few
CASRPAVGRGYGYTF
TGTGCCAGCAGACCCGCTGTGGGACGGGGCTATGGCTACACCTTC
>TRBV28|TRBD1|TRBJ1-2|-
CASSPISRDSYGYTF
TGTGCCAGCAGCCCAATCTCCCGGGACAGCTATGGCTACACCTTC
>TRBV7-2|-|TRBJ2-7|many
CASSSRSGRPYEQYF
TGTGCCAGCAGCTCACGAAGCGGGCGCCCCTACGAGCAGTACTTC
>TRBV24-1|-|TRBJ1-5|many
CATSAGASNQPQHF
TGTGCCACCAGTGCCGGGGCTAGCAATCAGCCCCAGCATTTT
>TRBV5-1|-|TRBJ2-7|many
CASSFGLEYEQYF
TGCGCCAGCAGCTTTGGTCTAGAGTACGAGCAGTACTTC
>TRBV10-3|-|TRBJ2-5|few
CAISDTTGQETQYF
TGTGCCATCAGTGATACGACAGGACAAGAGACCCAGTACTTC
>TRBV20-1|TRBD2|TRBJ2-5|once
CSVSDSGRDEQYF
TGCAGTGTTAGTGATAGCGGGAGAGATGAGCAGTACTTC
>TRBV28|-|TRBJ2-4|-
CASSLPRWGRKNIQYF
TGTGCCAGCAGCCTCCCTAGGTGGGGGCGAAAAAACATTCAGTACTTC
>TRBV2|TRBD2|TRBJ2-7|-
CASRTSAAYEQYF
TGTGCCAGCCGGACTAGCGCGGCCTACGAGCAGTACTTC
>TRBV2|TRBD2|TRBJ2-5|-
CANRSSGGGTQYF
TGTGCCAACAGGTCGAGCGGGGGTGGGACCCAGTACTTC
>TRBV6-1|-|TRBJ2-2|-
CASSETYRAGELFF
TGTGCCAGCAGTGAGACTTACAGGGCTGGGGAGCTGTTTTTT
>TRBV7-6|-|TRBJ2-1|few
CASSAGVRLGVEQFF
TGTGCCAGCAGCGCAGGAGTCCGCCTGGGGGTCGAGCAGTTCTTC
>TRBV29-1|-|TRBJ1-1|-
CSVTGPYTEAFF
TGCAGCGTTACAGGGCCCTACACTGAAGCTTTCTTT
>TRBV20-1|-|TRBJ2-7|few
CSACVGFPSYEQYF
TGCAGTGCTTGCGTAGGCTTCCCTTCCTACGAGCAGTACTTC
>TRBV5-1|TRBD1|TRBJ2-7|many
CASSSPGQTYEQYF
TGCGCCAGCAGCTCGCCGGGACAGACCTACGAGCAGTACTTC
>TRBV6-5|TRBD1|TRBJ2-7|many
CASRTGVTYEQYF
TGTGCCAGCAGGACAGGGGTAACCTACGAGCAGTACTTC
>TRBV7-2|TRBD1|TRBJ2-7|many
CASSRGGGVSYEQYF
TGTGCCAGCAGTAGAGGGGGCGGAGTATCCTACGAGCAGTACTTC
>TRBV5-5|TRBD1|TRBJ2-1|-
CASTKRDRGEGEQFF
TGTGCCAGCACCAAACGGGACAGGGGCGAGGGGGAGCAGTTCTTC
>TRBV5-1|-|TRBJ2-3|-
CASRRAGQKDTQYF
TGCGCCAGCCGGAGGGCAGGACAGAAAGATACGCAGTATTTT
>TRBV5-1|-|TRBJ2-1|-
CASSGSGGASGDEQFF
TGCGCCAGCAGCGGATCGGGCGGCGCTAGTGGAGATGAGCAGTTCTTC
>TRBV6-6|-|TRBJ2-1|-
CASSPGKRPYNEQFF
TGTGCCAGCAGTCCCGGAAAGCGCCCCTACAATGAGCAGTTCTTC